Presented here are 30 T cell receptor beta chains from one specimen sequenced in a study of blood T cell repertoires in COVID-19. Some clones are missing from TCRdb's copy, which holds only in-frame ones; the method was immunoSEQ multiplex PCR. Here the sample spans tens of thousands of clones, roughly 79% being singletons. Source material: peripheral blood. These receptors were collected from a human donor in a cohort sampled during active COVID-19.

V usage is TRBV15 and J usage is TRBJ2-7; 9 nucleotides match TRBD1. The J segment lost 0 bases and the V segment lost 5 bases, leaving 5 bases of the junction unmatched. From germline, CDR1 is LNHNV and CDR2 YYDKDF (reference sequence). The CDR3 spans 15 residues. Written as DNA, the CDR3 is TGTGCCACCAGCTCCGGACAGGGGCACTCCTACGAGCAGTACTTC. This translates into CATSSGQGHSYEQYF.

The chain combines TRBV18 with TRBJ2-7; D is ambiguous. The CDR3 covers 15 residues. Germline V gene sequence: CDR1 KGHSH, CDR2 LQKENI. V lost 4 bases and J 6 bases, leaving 19 bases between the germline ends. CDR3 in amino acids: CASSRPTTTQAEQYF. In DNA form, the CDR3 reads TGTGCCAGCTCACGCCCGACCACGACGCAGGCCGAGCAGTACTTC.

The V gene is TRBV4-3, the J gene TRBJ1-6; D gene unclear. The CDR3 totals 17 residues. Germline CDR1 reads LGHNA; CDR2 reads YSLEER. Trimming shortened V by 0 bases and J by 10 bases, and 19 bases separated the two germline ends. The CDR3 DNA is TGCGCCAGCAGCCAAGATGGCGACTGGCTCTACGGGTCACCCCTCCACTTT. It is translated as CASSQDGDWLYGSPLHF.

This clone was seen a handful of times. J is TRBJ1-6 and V is TRBV27, with 7 bases matching TRBD1. Trimming cost V 4 bases and J 5 bases; bases outside gene matches: 5. The CDR3 loop spans 15 amino acids. Germline CDR1 MNHEY, CDR2 SMNVEV (reference sequence). CDR3 region: CASSSTGADNSPLHF. Here the CDR3 DNA reads TGTGCCAGCAGTTCAACAGGGGCTGATAATTCACCCCTCCACTTT.

The chain links TRBV6-5 to TRBJ1-1; 10 bases match TRBD1. CDR3 size: 13 residues. With 1 base clipped from V and 10 bases from J, the junction kept 3 bases outside the gene matches. Germline V gives CDR1 MNHEY, CDR2 SVGAGI. DNA of the CDR3: TGTGCCAGCAGTTACTGGGACAGGGGAAGAGCTTTCTTT. Encoded protein: CASSYWDRGRAFF.

The rearrangement joins TRBV28 to TRBJ1-3, with TRBD1 as a possible D gene (6 bases). V was pared by 4 bases and J by 4 bases, with 11 bases between. This CDR3 spans 14 amino acids. Germline CDR1 and CDR2: MDHEN and SYDVKM. CDR3 amino acids: CASSSGTPGNTIYF. The CDR3 nucleotides are TGTGCCAGCAGTTCCGGGACACCCGGAAACACCATATATTTT.

The chain recombines TRBV6-5 with TRBJ1-5; D is undetermined. Between the trimmed V and J ends, which lost 0 bases and 4 bases, there was a span of 13 bases. The CDR3 has 16 residues. Germline V gene sequence: CDR1 MNHEY, CDR2 SVGAGI. Here the CDR3 DNA reads TGTGCCAGCAGTTACTCTTCGAGACAACGAAATCAGCCCCAGCATTTT. Its translation: CASSYSSRQRNQPQHF.

This chain connects TRBV5-1 to TRBJ2-7; D call uncertain. The CDR3 has 12 amino acids. The ends were cut back, 4 bases at V and 4 bases at J, with 9 bases in the middle. Germline V gene sequence: CDR1 SGHRS, CDR2 YFSETQ. This CDR3 is CASSPPGYEQYF. The CDR3 bases are TGCGCCAGCAGCCCTCCCGGGTACGAGCAGTACTTC.

DNA of the CDR3: TGCGCCAGCAGCCAAGATGGGCAGGGGGCCCGGAACACTGAAGCTTTCTTT. It encodes CASSQDGQGARNTEAFF. The genes are TRBV4-1 and TRBJ1-1, with 8 nucleotides matching TRBD1. The germline gives CDR1 MGHRA, CDR2 YSYEKL. The CDR3 contains 17 residues. The ends lost 0 bases at V and 1 base at J; junction bases unmatched: 7.

This clone was observed at least ten times. The chain couples TRBV19 to TRBJ1-6, with D unclear. Germline CDR1 is LNHDA and CDR2 is SQIVND (reference sequence). CDR3 length: 14 amino acids. Trimming shortened V by 5 bases and J by 9 bases, and 14 bases separated the two germline ends. CDR3 sequence (DNA): TGTGCCAGTAGTCCCGACGAGGGCCTTTCACCCCTCCACTTT. Translated: CASSPDEGLSPLHF.

This clone was recorded only once. V gene TRBV30 combines with J gene TRBJ1-2; 9 positions agree with TRBD1. V was pared by 7 bases and J by 6 bases, with 9 bases of the junction left unmatched. The CDR3 totals 13 residues. CDR1 and CDR2 from the germline V gene are GTSNPN and SVGIG (reference sequence). The CDR3 DNA follows: TGTGCCTCCCCGCCGGGACAGGGACATGGCTACACCTTC. As protein: CASPPGQGHGYTF.

This clone was counted a single time. V gene TRBV28 combines with J gene TRBJ1-1; the match to TRBD1 covers 9 bases. V lost 3 bases and J lost 1; bases outside the gene matches: 6. Looked up from germline, CDR1 is MDHEN and CDR2 is SYDVKM. The CDR3 length is 16 residues. The CDR3 DNA reads TGTGCCAGCAGTTTCCTAATGGGACAGGGGAACACTGAAGCTTTCTTT. Translating gives CASSFLMGQGNTEAFF.

This chain joins TRBV9 and TRBJ2-2; TRBD1 aligns across 7 bases. Germline values: CDR1 SGDLS, CDR2 YYNGEE. The ends lost 1 base at V and 4 bases at J; junction bases unmatched: 7. CDR3 length: 16 amino acids. In nucleotides, the CDR3 is TGTGCCAGCAGCGTATTAACGGGACAGACCACCGGGGAGCTGTTTTTT. Residues: CASSVLTGQTTGELFF.

This clone was recorded a few times. V usage is TRBV6-1 and J usage is TRBJ1-1; 7 bases fit TRBD1. Trimming cost V 2 bases and J 2 bases; bases outside gene matches: 5. The CDR3 has 15 amino acids. The germline gives CDR1 MNHNS, CDR2 SASEGT. CDR3 amino acids: CASSERGQLNTEAFF. For the CDR3, the DNA is TGTGCCAGCAGTGAAAGGGGGCAGCTTAACACTGAAGCTTTCTTT.

The genes are TRBV3-1 (or the pseudogene TRBV3-2) and TRBJ1-2; possible D gene TRBD1, 5 bases. V lost 0 bases, J lost 4 bases, and 12 bases lay in between. The CDR3 runs 15 residues. Looked up from germline, CDR1 is LGHDT and CDR2 is YNNKEL (reference sequence). In nucleotides, the CDR3 is TGTGCCAGCAGCCAAGATTCGCAGGGAACCTATGGCTACACCTTC. Residues: CASSQDSQGTYGYTF.

The gene calls are TRBV6-6 and TRBJ2-2; no firm D call. The CDR3 runs 15 residues. Looked up from germline, CDR1 is MNHNY and CDR2 is SVGAGI (reference sequence). Trimming shortened V by 6 bases and J by 6 bases, and 17 bases separated the two germline ends. CDR3 sequence (DNA): TGTGCCAGCAGCCGGGTTGAGAGTCGGTCCGGGGAGCTGTTTTTT. This gives the protein CASSRVESRSGELFF.

The genes are TRBV19 and TRBJ1-4; 11 bases agree with TRBD1. This CDR3 has 19 residues. After removal of 5 bases from V and 7 bases from J, the junction contained 18 bases not matched to a gene. Germline V gene data show CDR1 as LNHDA and CDR2 as SQIVND (reference sequence). The CDR3: CASSPGLGQGAAVAEKLFF. In DNA, the CDR3 is TGTGCCAGTAGTCCCGGATTAGGACAGGGGGCGGCGGTAGCTGAAAAACTGTTTTTT.

The V gene is TRBV11-2, the J gene TRBJ1-6; TRBD1 agrees at 9 bases. Germline CDR1 reads SGHAT; CDR2 reads FQNNGV. V was clipped by 8 bases and J by 13 bases; unmatched bases: 9. The CDR3 loop spans 13 amino acids. CDR3 bases: TGTGCCAGCCGGGACAGGGAGTTTACTCCCCTCCACTTT. It yields the protein CASRDREFTPLHF.

This chain links TRBV19 with TRBJ2-4; possible D gene TRBD2, 6 bases. The CDR3 contains 15 residues. CDR1 LNHDA and CDR2 SQIVND come from the germline V gene (reference sequence). V was pared by 4 bases and J by 0 bases, with 10 bases between. The CDR3 coding sequence is TGTGCCAGTAGTAGAGGGACTCTAGCCAAAAACATTCAGTACTTC. Its translation: CASSRGTLAKNIQYF. Supplemented by reference TRBV19 and TRBJ2-4, the full variable domain reads DGGITQSPKYLFRKEGQNVTLSCEQNLNHDAMYWYRQDPGQGLRLIYYSQIVNDFQKGDIAEGYSVSREKKESFPLTVTSAQKNPTAFYLCASSRGTLAKNIQYFGAGTRLSVL.

V usage is TRBV7-6 and J usage is TRBJ2-1; perhaps TRBD2 as D (7 bases). Trimming pared 5 bases from V and 7 bases from J, leaving 12 bases between. There are 13 residues in the CDR3. Germline CDR1 is SGHVS and CDR2 is FNYEAQ. The CDR3 sequence: CASSPRGGNEQFF. Written as DNA, the CDR3 is TGTGCCAGCAGCCCGAGGGGGGGTAATGAGCAGTTCTTC. The full variable domain, rest sourced from reference TRBV7-6 and TRBJ2-1, is GAGVSQSPRYKVTKRGQDVALRCDPISGHVSLYWYRQALGQGPEFLTYFNYEAQQDKSGLPNDRFSAERPEGSISTLTIQRTEQRDSAMYRCASSPRGGNEQFFGPGTRLTVL.

This sequence joins TRBV20-1 and TRBJ2-7; TRBD2 might be the D (6 bases). The CDR3 runs to 11 residues. Trimming pared 2 bases from V and 6 bases from J, leaving 8 bases between. Germline CDR1 DFQATT, CDR2 SNEGSKA (reference sequence). The CDR3 DNA reads TGCAGTGCTAGACTAGCGCGCGAGCAGTACTTC. Translated, it gives CSARLAREQYF.

This clone occurred once. The J gene is TRBJ2-7, the V gene TRBV28, with 7 bases matching TRBD1. Germline V gene lookup returns CDR1 MDHEN and CDR2 SYDVKM. The CDR3 sequence is 15 residues long. V lost 5 bases to trimming and J lost 0 bases; unmatched junction nucleotides: 7. CDR3 protein: CASSHPGQSSYEQYF. CDR3 nucleotide sequence: TGTGCCAGCAGTCATCCGGGACAGAGCTCCTACGAGCAGTACTTC.

The genes are TRBV9 and TRBJ1-4; a weak D match, TRBD1 (5 bases). Trimming left V 3 bases short and J 1 base short, with 10 bases between. Germline assignment: CDR1 SGDLS and CDR2 YYNGEE. The CDR3 totals 15 residues. The CDR3 loop reads CASSALGGTNEKLFF. The CDR3 region has the DNA TGTGCCAGCAGCGCCTTGGGGGGAACTAATGAAAAACTGTTTTTT.

The rearrangement links TRBV19 to TRBJ2-3, with TRBD2 matching over 10 bases. The CDR3 contains 16 residues. The trim removed 5 bases at V and 6 bases at J, leaving 11 bases unmatched. Germline CDR1 and CDR2: LNHDA and SQIVND (reference sequence). The CDR3 sequence: CASSLRASGGPDTQYF. The CDR3 region has the DNA TGTGCCAGTAGTCTACGAGCTAGCGGGGGCCCTGATACGCAGTATTTT. The variable domain in full, completed from reference TRBV19 and TRBJ2-3, reads DGGITQSPKYLFRKEGQNVTLSCEQNLNHDAMYWYRQDPGQGLRLIYYSQIVNDFQKGDIAEGYSVSREKKESFPLTVTSAQKNPTAFYLCASSLRASGGPDTQYFGPGTRLTVL.

This clone occurred once. The rearrangement uses TRBV21-1 and TRBJ2-1; the D call in the table, TRBD2, was not verified against the DNA. TRBV21-1 is designated a pseudogene. The CDR3 extends over 17 amino acids. CDR3 bases: TGTGCCAGCAGCCAACGTGGACAAGGACTAGCGGGAGCGAAGCAGTTCTTC. It encodes CASSQRGQGLAGAKQFF.

This clone has only a few counts. The CDR3 loop is CASTYGGYGYTF. Written as DNA, the CDR3 is TGTGCCAGCACCTACGGGGGGTATGGCTACACCTTC. The chain employs TRBV3-1 (or the pseudogene TRBV3-2) and TRBJ1-2; the D gene is possibly TRBD1 (5 bases). CDR3 length equals 12 residues. Germline V gene sequence: CDR1 LGHDT, CDR2 YNNKEL (reference sequence). The V end was cut by 7 bases, the J end by 5 bases, with 11 bases between.

This chain uses TRBV4-3 with TRBJ2-1; 8 bases fit TRBD2. CDR1 is LGHNA and CDR2 is YSLEER in the germline V gene. The CDR3 covers 14 residues. The V gene end was trimmed by 4 bases and the J gene end by 8 bases; junction bases not matched to a gene: 7. The CDR3 DNA reads as TGCGCCAGCAGCCCAGGACTAGCTTCTGATGAGCAGTTCTTC. This translates into CASSPGLASDEQFF.

The DNA of the CDR3 is TGCGCCAGCAGCTTGGACAGGGGGCAGGATGGCTACACCTTC. It encodes CASSLDRGQDGYTF. The chain carries TRBV5-1 and TRBJ1-2; 9 bases are a match to TRBD1. Trimming took 0 bases from V and 6 from J; bases not matched to a gene: 3. This CDR3 comprises 14 residues. Germline CDR1 and CDR2: SGHRS and YFSETQ.

This clone was picked up a small number of times. The V call is TRBV12-3 or TRBV12-4, the J call TRBJ2-7, with D unresolved. This CDR3 is built from 13 residues. V shed 5 bases and J shed 3 bases, with 11 bases lying between them. The CDR3 region is CASSPGRSYEQYF. In DNA, the CDR3 is TGTGCCAGCAGTCCCGGTAGAAGCTACGAGCAGTACTTC.

A single count supports this clone. V gene TRBV7-2 combines with J gene TRBJ1-4, with TRBD1 identical over 11 bases. Germline CDR1 and CDR2: SGHTA and FQGNSA. The CDR3 is made up of 15 amino acids. The ends lost 5 bases at V and 8 bases at J; junction bases unmatched: 7. For the CDR3, the DNA is TGTGCCAGCAGCCAGGGGACAGGGGGAAGGGAAAAACTGTTTTTT. Its translation: CASSQGTGGREKLFF.